Detailed here is one TCR beta chain. Original processing methods: How many nucleated cells were present was estimated from reference gene primer amplification. Clones were sequenced by immunoSEQ multiplex PCR, and TCRdb holds only the in-frame ones, with some missing. The V and J calls and clone size come from that table; D and trimming were worked out from the DNA. Here the sample spans more than 85,000 clones, about 81% being singletons. The V end was cut by 0 bases, the J end by 4 bases, with 11 bases between. CDR1 and CDR2 from the germline V gene are SGHRS and YFSETQ. CDR3 size: 15 residues. The data stem from a study of blood T cell repertoires in COVID-19.

The specimen was peripheral blood. This chain uses TRBV5-1 with TRBJ2-1; D may be TRBD2 (5 bases). The clonotype originates from a man aged 80 or over with acute or convalescent COVID-19. The CDR3 sequence: CASSLAGVGYNEQFF. As DNA, the CDR3 is TGCGCCAGCAGCTTGGCCGGGGTAGGATACAATGAGCAGTTCTTC. Based on the CDR3 plus reference TRBV5-1 and TRBJ2-1, the full variable domain is KAGVTQTPRYLIKTRGQQVTLSCSPISGHRSVSWYQQTPGQGLQFLFEYFSETQRNKGNFPGRFSGRQFSNSRSEMNVSTLELGDSALYLCASSLAGVGYNEQFFGPGTRLTVL.